The T cell receptor beta chain under discussion was sequenced for a study of CD8 T cells in ankylosing spondylitis. TCRdb independently ran MiXCR on the 5' RACE reads; one entry per CDR3 protein. The repertoire holds 250,000 to 400,000 distinct CDR3 sequences, with 11% as singletons. This clonotype was counted ten times or more. Its antigen is currently unknown. Study-wide findings and caveats: Those disease-linked clones were CD8+; they were also relatively rare in peripheral blood. Some of these motif variants have turned up before, in reports on reactive arthritis synovial fluid and blood. Disease-linked clones were reportedly significantly enriched in matched ankylosing spondylitis synovial fluid.

The TCR sequence derives from a female donor with ankylosing spondylitis or in good health (not recorded which). The source material was blood, either unsorted or a sorted T cell fraction (not recorded which).

The CDR3, as DNA: TGCAGTGCCCCGGGACGGGTAGCCAAAAACATTCAGTACTTC. Translating it yields CSAPGRVAKNIQYF. The chain has TRBV20-1 and TRBJ2-4; perhaps D is TRBD1 or TRBD2 (5 bases each). Germline V gene lookup returns CDR1 DFQATT and CDR2 SNEGSKA (reference sequence). The CDR3 totals 14 residues. With 6 bases removed from V and 0 bases from J, the gap between germline ends came to 12 bases.